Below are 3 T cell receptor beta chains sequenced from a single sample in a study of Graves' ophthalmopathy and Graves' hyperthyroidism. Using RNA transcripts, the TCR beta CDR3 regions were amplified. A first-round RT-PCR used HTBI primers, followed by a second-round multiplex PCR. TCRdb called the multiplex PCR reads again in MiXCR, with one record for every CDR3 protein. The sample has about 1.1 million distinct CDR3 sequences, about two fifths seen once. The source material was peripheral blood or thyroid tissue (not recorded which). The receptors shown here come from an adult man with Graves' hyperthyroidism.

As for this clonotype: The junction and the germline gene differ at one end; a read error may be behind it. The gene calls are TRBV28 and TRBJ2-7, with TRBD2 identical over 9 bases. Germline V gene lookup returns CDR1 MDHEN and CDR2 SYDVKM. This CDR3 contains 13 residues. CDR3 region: CASGSGTSYERYF. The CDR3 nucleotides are TGTGCCAGTGGCTCCGGGACTAGCTACGAGCGGTACTTC. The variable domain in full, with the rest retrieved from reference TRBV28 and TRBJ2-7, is DVKVTQSSRYLVKRTGEKVFLECVQDMDHENMFWYRQDPGLGLRLIYFSYDVKMKEKGDIPEGYSVSREKKERFSLILESASTNQTSMYLCASGSGTSYERYFGPGTRLTVT.

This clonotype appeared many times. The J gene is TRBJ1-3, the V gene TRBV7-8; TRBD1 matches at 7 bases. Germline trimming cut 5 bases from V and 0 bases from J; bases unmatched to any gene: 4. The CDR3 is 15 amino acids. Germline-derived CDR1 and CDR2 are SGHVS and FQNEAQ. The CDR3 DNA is TGTGCCAGCAGCCGCGGGACAGCCTCTGGAAACACCATATATTTT. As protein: CASSRGTASGNTIYF.

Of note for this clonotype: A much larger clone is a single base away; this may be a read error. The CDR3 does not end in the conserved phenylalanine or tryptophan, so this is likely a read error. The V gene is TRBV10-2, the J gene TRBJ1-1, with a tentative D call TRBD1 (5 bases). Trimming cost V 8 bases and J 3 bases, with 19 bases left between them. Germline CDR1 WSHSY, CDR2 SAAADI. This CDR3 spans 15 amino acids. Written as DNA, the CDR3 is TGCGCCAGCTATAAAACGAGGGGCCCTGACACTGAAGCTTTCTCT. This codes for CASYKTRGPDTEAFS.